This TCR beta chain was obtained from a study of T cell responses to AZD1222 COVID-19 vaccine. General study findings and limits: Mostly white British, mostly female donors; authors suggested clonal diversity may be underestimated. Repertoire collection took place solely once the T cell response had peaked.

Comments on this clone: Antigen unknown.

This CDR3 contains 13 residues. Per germline, CDR1 MDHEN and CDR2 SYDVKM. Trimming left V 4 bases short and J 3 bases short, with 9 bases between. The protocol was immunoSEQ multiplex PCR, while the TCRdb copy is restricted to in-frame clones and leaves out a portion. The sample has 150,000 or so clones; about 91% are singletons. Sequenced here: peripheral blood, sampled 28 days after the second AZD1222 dose. V gene TRBV28 combines with J gene TRBJ1-1; the D is unclear. The TCR was taken from an adult who received the AZD1222 COVID-19 vaccine. The CDR3 here is CASSSPSYTEAFF. CDR3 DNA: TGTGCCAGCAGTTCCCCCTCGTACACTGAAGCTTTCTTT.